This T cell receptor (beta chain) was identified in a study of T cell responses to AZD1222 COVID-19 vaccine. Germline lookup yields CDR1 LNHDA and CDR2 SQIVND (reference sequence). This CDR3 has 18 residues. Deletions cut 6 bases from V and 6 bases from J, with 28 bases between. This clone was seen once. Using immunoSEQ multiplex PCR, the repertoire was profiled, and TCRdb retains in-frame clones only, with some absent. This table holds approximately 100,000 clones, over 85% found once. The TCR comes from an adult in good health. The sample in question was peripheral blood, obtained on day 0 of AZD1222 vaccination. The V gene is TRBV19, the J gene TRBJ2-3; weak D call: TRBD2 (7 bases). The CDR3 here is CASRSPSPKGGGLDTQYF. CDR3 sequence (DNA): TGTGCCAGTAGATCACCCTCTCCGAAAGGGGGGGGCCTGGATACGCAGTATTTT.